Listed below are T cell receptor beta chains from one sample, sequenced in a study of blood T cell repertoires in COVID-19. Using immunoSEQ multiplex PCR, the repertoire was profiled, and TCRdb retains in-frame clones only, with some absent. The sample shows more than 200,000 clones, about 80% of them seen only once. Source material: peripheral blood. These receptors were collected from a woman older than 75 with active or convalescent COVID-19. Each CDR3 is given with its conserved first and last residue. A D gene is named only where the DNA matches it firmly. Clone size appears in some rows only: once, few, many, or a class for an expanded clone.

J gene	D gene	clone size	V gene	CDR3 DNA	CDR3 protein
TRBJ2-1	TRBD2	once	TRBV6-5	TGTGCCAGCAGTCGGACTAGCGGGAGTTGGAGTGAGCAGTTCTTC	CASSRTSGSWSEQFF
TRBJ2-7	TRBD1	-	TRBV27	TGTGCCAGCAGACCTACAGGGGGCGGATACGAGCAGTACTTC	CASRPTGGGYEQYF
TRBJ1-2	TRBD1	-	TRBV28	TGTGCCAGCAGGTGGACAGGGCGCGGATTTAACTATGGCTACACCTTC	CASRWTGRGFNYGYTF
TRBJ2-5	-	-	TRBV10-1	TGCGCCAGCAGTGTGGCTGGTGACCAAGAGACCCAGTACTTC	CASSVAGDQETQYF
TRBJ2-1	-	-	TRBV5-1	TGCGCCAGCAGCCCCCAGGGGTCGTCCTACAATGAGCAGTTCTTC	CASSPQGSSYNEQFF
TRBJ2-7	-	-	TRBV2	TGTGCCAGCAAAGTCGGGGTCAGTGGTGACGAGCAGTACTTC	CASKVGVSGDEQYF
TRBJ2-5	TRBD2	few	TRBV25-1	TGTGCCAGCAGTGAATGGGAGGGTGGAGTCGAGACCCAGTACTTC	CASSEWEGGVETQYF
TRBJ2-7	TRBD2	once	TRBV9	TGTGCCAGCAGCACGGGGACTAGCGGGTTGTACGAGCAGTACTTC	CASSTGTSGLYEQYF
TRBJ1-2	TRBD1	-	TRBV28	TGTGCCAGCAGTCCAACCAGGGGACAGGGCAACTATGGCTACACCTTC	CASSPTRGQGNYGYTF
TRBJ2-7	-	-	TRBV7-2	TGTGCCAGCAGTCGCGACTACCATTCCTCCTACGAGCAGTACTTC	CASSRDYHSSYEQYF
TRBJ1-4	-	-	TRBV9	TGTGCCAGCAGCCCACAGAGAACCCCTAATGAAAAACTGTTTTTT	CASSPQRTPNEKLFF
TRBJ1-5	-	-	TRBV2	TGTGCCAGCAGTGTTGGGACTAATGAGCCCCAGCATTTT	CASSVGTNEPQHF
TRBJ1-3	-	-	TRBV14	TGTGCCAGCAGCACCGGGTTCCCTGGAAACACCATATATTTT	CASSTGFPGNTIYF
TRBJ2-7	-	once	TRBV28	TGTGCCAGCAGAAATCACCCCAGGGAGCAGTACTTC	CASRNHPREQYF
TRBJ1-4	TRBD1	-	TRBV4-1	TGCGCCAGCAGCAAAAGGGGGCCTGGTAATGAAAAACTGTTTTTT	CASSKRGPGNEKLFF
TRBJ2-7	TRBD1	-	TRBV14	TGTGCCAGCAGCCCCGGGACAGCATACGAGCAGTACTTC	CASSPGTAYEQYF
TRBJ1-4	-	-	TRBV6-5	TGTGCCAGCAGTTACAGGGGGAACAATGAAAAACTGTTTTTT	CASSYRGNNEKLFF
TRBJ1-2	-	-	TRBV19	TGTGCCAGTAGTAGAGACTACAGGATTCACAACTATGGCTACACCTTC	CASSRDYRIHNYGYTF
TRBJ1-1	-	-	TRBV19	TGTGCCAGTAGTTCGGGGGGAGGGACTGAAGCTTTCTTT	CASSSGGGTEAFF
TRBJ1-3	TRBD1	few	TRBV5-1	TGCGCCAGCAGCCATGGACAGGGAGGTAGAAACACCATATATTTT	CASSHGQGGRNTIYF
TRBJ2-3	-	-	TRBV6-1	TGTGCCAGCAGTGAAGCGGCAGGGGGCACAGATACGCAGTATTTT	CASSEAAGGTDTQYF
TRBJ2-3	TRBD2	-	TRBV7-7	TGTGCTAGCAGTAGGACTAGCGGGACAGATACGCAGTATTTT	CASSRTSGTDTQYF
TRBJ2-5	-	once	TRBV4-1	TGCGCCAGCAGCCAAGCAGTCCAAGAGACCCAGTACTTC	CASSQAVQETQYF
TRBJ1-2	TRBD1	few	TRBV28	TGTGCCAGCAGGTCACAGGGGGCGCGGGGCTACACCTTC	CASRSQGARGYTF
TRBJ1-5	-	-	TRBV27	TGTGCCACCAGGAGCTCTATTAGCAATCAGCCCCAGCATTTT	CATRSSISNQPQHF
TRBJ1-5	TRBD1	-	TRBV6-5	TGTGCCAGCAGTACAGGACAGGGTGGCGGTCAGCCCCAGCATTTT	CASSTGQGGGQPQHF
TRBJ1-5	-	-	TRBV2	TGTGCCAGCATACTTGCCCCGGGGTATGGCAATCAGCCCCAGCATTTT	CASILAPGYGNQPQHF
TRBJ2-3	TRBD2	few	TRBV4-2	TGTGCCAGCAGCCAAGATCCTAGCGGGGGTTCTAGCACAGATACGCAGTATTTT	CASSQDPSGGSSTDTQYF
TRBJ2-7	-	-	TRBV19	TGTGCCAGTAGCCGGGGTCTAGGCTACGAGCAGTACTTC	CASSRGLGYEQYF
TRBJ1-6	TRBD1	once	TRBV7-9	TGTGCCAGCAGCCCTCCGGGACAGGGTTATAATTCACCCCTCCACTTT	CASSPPGQGYNSPLHF
TRBJ2-1	-	-	TRBV18	TGTGCCAGCTCAACGAATAGGGAGAGTATTGAGCAGTTCTTC	CASSTNRESIEQFF
TRBJ1-2	-	-	TRBV5-6	TGTGCCAGCACCAGGGACTATGGCTACACCTTC	CASTRDYGYTF
TRBJ2-7	TRBD2	-	TRBV19	TGTGCCAGTAGTAAAACAGGACAGACAGCGGGAGGCGGATACTACGAGCAGTACTTC	CASSKTGQTAGGGYYEQYF
TRBJ1-2	-	few	TRBV6-5	TGTGCCAGCAGTTACTCGGGGAGTTCTAACTATGGCTACACCTTC	CASSYSGSSNYGYTF
TRBJ2-6	-	-	TRBV6-2/TRBV6-3	TGTGCCAGCAGCCCCACTGGGGCCAACGTCCTGACTTTC	CASSPTGANVLTF
TRBJ1-2	-	few	TRBV28	TGTGCCAGCAGTTCCCACCAGACGGGGTGGTATGGCTACACCTTC	CASSSHQTGWYGYTF
TRBJ1-1	TRBD1	once	TRBV6-5	TGTGCCAGCAGCTACAGGGGTTTAGTCTCTGAAGCTTTCTTT	CASSYRGLVSEAFF
TRBJ1-1	-	-	TRBV28	TGTGCCAGCAGTGCACGGGGAACAGATCCGAACACTGAAGCTTTCTTT	CASSARGTDPNTEAFF
TRBJ2-1	TRBD2	-	TRBV18	TGTGCCAGCTCACCCTTGACTAGCGGGACTGGGAATGAGCAGTTCTTC	CASSPLTSGTGNEQFF
TRBJ1-5	-	few	TRBV20-1	TGCAGTGCTAGTCGGGAGGTTATCTACAATCAGCCCCAGCATTTT	CSASREVIYNQPQHF
TRBJ2-1	TRBD2	-	TRBV2	TGTGCCAGCAGCGCAACACGGACTAGCCACAATGAGCAGTTCTTC	CASSATRTSHNEQFF
TRBJ2-2	-	few	TRBV7-9	TGTGCCAGCAGCAAAGAAGGACACAACACCGGGGAGCTGTTTTTT	CASSKEGHNTGELFF
TRBJ2-7	TRBD2	-	TRBV4-1	TGCGCCAGCAGGGAGAATCTAGCGGGTTCCTCCTACGAGCAGTACTTC	CASRENLAGSSYEQYF
TRBJ1-1	TRBD1	-	TRBV5-1	TGCGCCAGCAGCCGCCGGGGGGCCGGGACAGGGAGGGAGAACACTGAAGCTTTCTTT	CASSRRGAGTGRENTEAFF
TRBJ2-7	TRBD1	-	TRBV6-5	TGTGCCAGCAAGCGGACAGGGACCATTTACGAGCAGTACTTC	CASKRTGTIYEQYF
TRBJ1-2	TRBD1	-	TRBV27	TGTGCCAGCAGTTTATCGAGGGACAGCTATGGCTACACCTTC	CASSLSRDSYGYTF
TRBJ2-7	TRBD2	-	TRBV28	TGTGCCAGCAGTTTAGCGGGGGGCAAAACCTACGAGCAGTACTTC	CASSLAGGKTYEQYF
TRBJ2-3	TRBD2	-	TRBV6-5	TGTGCCAGCATGGGGGGACTAGTAGGAGATACGCAGTATTTT	CASMGGLVGDTQYF
TRBJ1-4	-	-	TRBV12-3/TRBV12-4	TGTGCCAGCAGCCCTCAGGCGTATGAAAAACTGTTTTTT	CASSPQAYEKLFF
TRBJ1-3	-	-	TRBV25-1	TGTGCCAGCAGTGAACGGGGGGGCCGAAACACCATATATTTT	CASSERGGRNTIYF
TRBJ2-7	-	many	TRBV4-1	TGCGCCAGCAGCCAAGGGCTAGTCGGCGAGCAGTACTTC	CASSQGLVGEQYF
TRBJ2-7	-	few	TRBV7-8	TGTGCCAGCAGCTTGCCAGGTGACTACGAGCAGTACTTC	CASSLPGDYEQYF
TRBJ2-4	TRBD2	-	TRBV2	TGTGCCAGCACTGGTAGCGGGGGAGTTCAGTACTTC	CASTGSGGVQYF
TRBJ1-2	-	-	TRBV5-5	TGTGCCAGCAGTGGGGGGTCCCGGGCGAACTATGGCTACACCTTC	CASSGGSRANYGYTF
TRBJ2-2	TRBD2	-	TRBV25-1	TGTGCCAGCAGAATATCGGGACTAGCGGGCACCGGGGAGCTGTTTTTT	CASRISGLAGTGELFF
TRBJ1-2	TRBD1	-	TRBV18	TGTGCCAGCTCACCACGAATCCCGGGACAGACTAACTATGGCTACACCTTC	CASSPRIPGQTNYGYTF